This T cell receptor (beta chain) is drawn from a study of cytomegalovirus exposure and HLA in healthy donors. Overall study findings and caveats: Rare TCR sequences dominated, though some public TCRs recurred in many donors. The authors later linked a missense DCLRE1C variant to TCR beta V- and J-gene trimming.

Germline CDR1 MDHEN, CDR2 SYDVKM. V was pared by 6 bases and J by 1 base, with 9 bases between. The CDR3 is made up of 13 amino acids. Notes on this clone: Antigen: not known.

It was with 60 Vbeta and 13 Jbeta primers that the PCR ran. Profiling relied on immunoSEQ multiplex PCR, and the TCRdb table lists in-frame clones only, not all of them. The sample has 100,000 to 150,000 clones, around four fifths seen once. The chain employs TRBV28 and TRBJ2-5; D gene uncertain. The TCR comes from a man aged 40-55 years in good health and CMV-seronegative. Sequencing was performed on PBMCs. The CDR3 sequence: CASRKHSQETQYF. DNA for the CDR3: TGTGCCAGCAGGAAGCACAGCCAAGAGACCCAGTACTTC.